This T cell receptor beta chain stems from a study of T cell responses to AZD1222 COVID-19 vaccine. Findings and limits, study-wide: Seropositive status at baseline applied to only 6 or 7 AZD1222 recipients. Epitopes outside B.1.351 and B.1.1.7 mutated regions reportedly drew nearly half of spike TCRs. There were mostly white British donors and more females than males, and clonal diversity was possibly underestimated. With dominance at 160-218 and 743-854, vaccine-associated CD4 TCRs spanned spike.

Using immunoSEQ multiplex PCR, the repertoire was profiled, and TCRdb retains in-frame clones only, with some absent. This sample has approximately 140,000 clones; roughly 90% occur once, and the top ten carry under 3.5%. Germline CDR1 MNHEY, CDR2 SMNVEV (reference sequence). Trimming cost V 7 bases and J 4 bases, with 22 bases left between them. The CDR3 extends over 16 amino acids. Turning to this clone: What it recognizes is unknown.

The sample here was peripheral blood, taken on day 0 of AZD1222 vaccination. This TCR derives from an adult in good health. The rearrangement links TRBV27 to TRBJ1-2; maybe TRBD1 (6 bases). As DNA, the CDR3 is TGTGCCAGCACCCCCCATCGGGGGGCGGCTAGCTATGGCTACACCTTC. It codes for CASTPHRGAASYGYTF.